This is a list of T cell receptor beta chains from one sample in a study of blood T cell repertoires in COVID-19. Profiling relied on immunoSEQ multiplex PCR, and the TCRdb table lists in-frame clones only, not all of them. In the table there are approximately 190,000 clones, about four fifths of which are singletons. The sample was PBMCs or T cells enriched from blood (not recorded which). Receptor source: a man aged 35 to 55 who had recovered from COVID-19. The CDR3 runs from the conserved cysteine through the conserved F or W. A D gene is named only where the DNA matches it firmly. Clone size, where shown, is once, few, many, or a class for clones that have expanded.

CDR3aa: CASSSRAGGYTF; CDR3nt: TGTGCCAGTAGCTCGAGAGCGGGCGGCTACACCTTC; abundance: -; d_gene: -; v_gene: TRBV19; j_gene: TRBJ1-2
CDR3aa: CASSLGAGGGYTF; CDR3nt: TGCGCCAGCAGCTTGGGAGCGGGTGGCGGCTACACCTTC; abundance: -; d_gene: -; v_gene: TRBV5-1; j_gene: TRBJ1-2
CDR3aa: CASSAGQGSYGYTF; CDR3nt: TGTGCCAGCAGCGCGGGACAGGGTTCCTATGGCTACACCTTC; abundance: -; d_gene: TRBD1; v_gene: TRBV7-2; j_gene: TRBJ1-2
CDR3aa: CAWRQGGGNIQYF; CDR3nt: TGTGCCTGGAGGCAAGGGGGCGGGAACATTCAGTACTTC; abundance: -; d_gene: TRBD1; v_gene: TRBV30; j_gene: TRBJ2-4
CDR3aa: CASSRVRAALEAFF; CDR3nt: TGTGCCAGCAGTCGAGTCAGGGCTGCTCTTGAAGCTTTCTTT; abundance: few; d_gene: -; v_gene: TRBV28; j_gene: TRBJ1-1
CDR3aa: CASSSPGRNQPQHF; CDR3nt: TGTGCCAGCAGCTCCCCAGGGCGGAATCAGCCCCAGCATTTT; abundance: -; d_gene: -; v_gene: TRBV28; j_gene: TRBJ1-5
CDR3aa: CASSYAGQTGQNIQYF; CDR3nt: TGTGCCAGCAGTTACGCTGGCCAAACAGGCCAAAACATTCAGTACTTC; abundance: -; d_gene: -; v_gene: TRBV6-2/TRBV6-3; j_gene: TRBJ2-4
CDR3aa: CASSPPTLLSSGANVLTF; CDR3nt: TGTGCCAGCTCACCACCGACACTTCTTAGCTCTGGGGCCAACGTCCTGACTTTC; abundance: -; d_gene: -; v_gene: TRBV18; j_gene: TRBJ2-6
CDR3aa: CASSSDRGSDTQYF; CDR3nt: TGCGCCAGCAGCTCAGACAGGGGCTCAGATACGCAGTATTTT; abundance: -; d_gene: TRBD1; v_gene: TRBV5-1; j_gene: TRBJ2-3
CDR3aa: CASSFFDQGPGYTF; CDR3nt: TGTGCCAGCAGCTTTTTTGATCAGGGGCCTGGCTACACCTTC; abundance: -; d_gene: -; v_gene: TRBV5-4; j_gene: TRBJ1-2
CDR3aa: CASSPDSTGELFF; CDR3nt: TGTGCCAGCAGCCCTGACTCGACCGGGGAGCTGTTTTTT; abundance: -; d_gene: -; v_gene: TRBV11-2; j_gene: TRBJ2-2
CDR3aa: CASSSTGTSGTYEQYF; CDR3nt: TGTGCCAGCAGCTCCACCGGGACTAGCGGGACATACGAGCAGTACTTC; abundance: -; d_gene: TRBD2; v_gene: TRBV5-6; j_gene: TRBJ2-7
CDR3aa: CATSRRGAYYEQYF; CDR3nt: TGTGCCACCTCAAGGCGGGGGGCTTACTACGAGCAGTACTTC; abundance: -; d_gene: TRBD2; v_gene: TRBV13; j_gene: TRBJ2-7
CDR3aa: CASSDSGWGSPLHF; CDR3nt: TGTGCCAGCAGTGATTCAGGGTGGGGTTCACCCCTCCACTTT; abundance: -; d_gene: -; v_gene: TRBV6-1; j_gene: TRBJ1-6
CDR3aa: CASRQGSYEQYF; CDR3nt: TGTGCCAGTCGACAGGGCTCCTACGAGCAGTACTTC; abundance: -; d_gene: TRBD1; v_gene: TRBV28; j_gene: TRBJ2-7
CDR3aa: CASSELGLAGGTNEQFF; CDR3nt: TGCGCCAGCAGTGAGTTGGGACTAGCGGGGGGGACTAATGAGCAGTTCTTC; abundance: few; d_gene: TRBD2; v_gene: TRBV10-2; j_gene: TRBJ2-1
CDR3aa: CASSPGTGSYGYTF; CDR3nt: TGTGCCAGCAGCCCAGGGACAGGGAGCTATGGCTACACCTTC; abundance: few; d_gene: TRBD1; v_gene: TRBV7-9; j_gene: TRBJ1-2
CDR3aa: CAWLRSFARTEAFF; CDR3nt: TGTGCCTGGCTGAGGTCTTTCGCGCGGACTGAAGCTTTCTTT; abundance: -; d_gene: -; v_gene: TRBV30; j_gene: TRBJ1-1
CDR3aa: CASSQATGSNQPQHF; CDR3nt: TGCGCCAGCAGCCAGGCGACAGGTAGCAATCAGCCCCAGCATTTT; abundance: -; d_gene: -; v_gene: TRBV4-3; j_gene: TRBJ1-5
CDR3aa: CASSLGRQGDYYEQYF; CDR3nt: TGTGCCAGCAGCTTAGGGCGACAGGGGGACTACTACGAGCAGTACTTC; abundance: -; d_gene: TRBD1; v_gene: TRBV7-8; j_gene: TRBJ2-7
CDR3aa: CAANIGTGEQFF; CDR3nt: TGTGCCGCTAACATTGGGACAGGTGAGCAGTTCTTC; abundance: once; d_gene: TRBD1; v_gene: TRBV30; j_gene: TRBJ2-1
CDR3aa: CASSSQGARTGELFF; CDR3nt: TGTGCCAGCAGCTCGCAGGGGGCGCGGACCGGGGAGCTGTTTTTT; abundance: -; d_gene: TRBD1; v_gene: TRBV11-3; j_gene: TRBJ2-2
CDR3aa: CASSLVAAGRYGLVYGYTF; CDR3nt: TGTGCCAGCAGCTTAGTAGCGGCGGGACGGTACGGGCTAGTCTATGGCTACACCTTC; abundance: -; d_gene: -; v_gene: TRBV7-9; j_gene: TRBJ1-2
CDR3aa: CSASLIGTGADTQYF; CDR3nt: TGCAGTGCTAGTCTAATTGGGACAGGGGCAGATACGCAGTATTTT; abundance: -; d_gene: TRBD1; v_gene: TRBV20-1; j_gene: TRBJ2-3
CDR3aa: CASSLTGVFADTQYF; CDR3nt: TGCGCCAGCAGCCTCACAGGGGTATTCGCTGATACGCAGTATTTT; abundance: -; d_gene: TRBD1; v_gene: TRBV4-1; j_gene: TRBJ2-3
CDR3aa: CASSLGGQGANGYTF; CDR3nt: TGTGCCAGCAGCTTGGGAGGGCAGGGGGCGAATGGCTACACCTTC; abundance: -; d_gene: TRBD1; v_gene: TRBV5-5; j_gene: TRBJ1-2
CDR3aa: CASSESPGSEQFF; CDR3nt: TGCGCCAGCAGTGAGTCCCCGGGTAGTGAGCAGTTCTTC; abundance: -; d_gene: -; v_gene: TRBV10-1; j_gene: TRBJ2-1
CDR3aa: CASTRVDTGGNQPQHF; CDR3nt: TGTGCCAGCACCCGAGTGGACACAGGGGGCAATCAGCCCCAGCATTTT; abundance: -; d_gene: TRBD1; v_gene: TRBV7-9; j_gene: TRBJ1-5
CDR3aa: CASSPFPGQAYEQYF; CDR3nt: TGTGCCAGCAGCCCCTTTCCGGGACAAGCCTACGAGCAGTACTTC; abundance: -; d_gene: -; v_gene: TRBV14; j_gene: TRBJ2-7
CDR3aa: CASSYVRTAGGYTF; CDR3nt: TGTGCCAGCAGTTACGTACGGACGGCGGGAGGCTACACCTTC; abundance: few; d_gene: -; v_gene: TRBV6-2/TRBV6-3; j_gene: TRBJ1-2
CDR3aa: CASSFPIGQGVITNEKLFF; CDR3nt: TGTGCCAGCAGTTTTCCTATTGGACAGGGGGTTATTACTAATGAAAAACTGTTTTTT; abundance: -; d_gene: TRBD1; v_gene: TRBV28; j_gene: TRBJ1-4
CDR3aa: CASSLKVGGAYEQYF; CDR3nt: TGTGCCAGCAGCCTAAAGGTCGGGGGGGCCTACGAGCAGTACTTC; abundance: once; d_gene: TRBD2; v_gene: TRBV27; j_gene: TRBJ2-7
CDR3aa: CAWSSGGFYGELFF; CDR3nt: TGTGCCTGGAGTAGCGGGGGGTTCTACGGGGAGCTGTTTTTT; abundance: few; d_gene: TRBD2; v_gene: TRBV30; j_gene: TRBJ2-2
CDR3aa: CAWEGWPGEGEQYF; CDR3nt: TGTGCCTGGGAGGGGTGGCCAGGGGAGGGCGAGCAGTACTTC; abundance: -; d_gene: -; v_gene: TRBV30; j_gene: TRBJ2-7
CDR3aa: CASSPGTGHQPQHF; CDR3nt: TGCGCCAGCAGCCCGGGGACAGGGCATCAGCCCCAGCATTTT; abundance: -; d_gene: TRBD1; v_gene: TRBV5-1; j_gene: TRBJ1-5
CDR3aa: CASGGMNTEAFF; CDR3nt: TGTGCCAGCGGGGGGATGAACACTGAAGCTTTCTTT; abundance: few; d_gene: -; v_gene: TRBV3-1/TRBV3-2; j_gene: TRBJ1-1
CDR3aa: CASSSDGGDPNTEAFF; CDR3nt: TGTGCCAGCAGCTCTGACGGGGGGGACCCGAACACTGAAGCTTTCTTT; abundance: -; d_gene: -; v_gene: TRBV7-9; j_gene: TRBJ1-1
CDR3aa: CASSSSRTWDSGYTF; CDR3nt: TGTGCCAGCAGCAGCTCGAGGACCTGGGACTCTGGCTACACCTTC; abundance: -; d_gene: -; v_gene: TRBV6-5; j_gene: TRBJ1-2
CDR3aa: CASSPWTSGGPSYNEQFF; CDR3nt: TGTGCCAGCAGCCCGTGGACTAGCGGGGGGCCCTCCTACAATGAGCAGTTCTTC; abundance: once; d_gene: TRBD2; v_gene: TRBV7-9; j_gene: TRBJ2-1
CDR3aa: CASSLDTIRDTEAFF; CDR3nt: TGCGCCAGCAGCTTGGACACGATCAGGGACACTGAAGCTTTCTTT; abundance: -; d_gene: -; v_gene: TRBV5-1; j_gene: TRBJ1-1
CDR3aa: CASSSSWTALYNSPLHF; CDR3nt: TGTGCCAGCAGCTCCAGCTGGACAGCACTCTATAATTCACCCCTCCACTTT; abundance: once; d_gene: -; v_gene: TRBV11-2; j_gene: TRBJ1-6
CDR3aa: CASTLGTSGGTDTQYF; CDR3nt: TGTGCCAGCACCCTCGGGACTAGCGGGGGGACAGATACGCAGTATTTT; abundance: -; d_gene: TRBD2; v_gene: TRBV9; j_gene: TRBJ2-3
CDR3aa: CASSWGQGNTGELFF; CDR3nt: TGCGCCAGCAGCTGGGGACAGGGGAACACCGGGGAGCTGTTTTTT; abundance: -; d_gene: TRBD1; v_gene: TRBV5-1; j_gene: TRBJ2-2
CDR3aa: CAISAPGQGNYGYTF; CDR3nt: TGTGCCATCAGTGCTCCGGGACAGGGAAACTATGGCTACACCTTC; abundance: -; d_gene: TRBD1; v_gene: TRBV10-3; j_gene: TRBJ1-2
CDR3aa: CASSIDRRFREKLFF; CDR3nt: TGTGCCAGTAGTATAGATCGGCGGTTTCGCGAAAAACTGTTTTTT; abundance: few; d_gene: -; v_gene: TRBV19; j_gene: TRBJ1-4
CDR3aa: CASSATGSMNTEAFF; CDR3nt: TGCGCCAGCAGCGCAACAGGGAGCATGAACACTGAAGCTTTCTTT; abundance: -; d_gene: -; v_gene: TRBV5-1; j_gene: TRBJ1-1
CDR3aa: CASSLTGLSGYTF; CDR3nt: TGTGCCAGCAGCTTAACAGGCCTCTCAGGCTACACCTTC; abundance: -; d_gene: -; v_gene: TRBV7-9; j_gene: TRBJ1-2
CDR3aa: CASSLGTGWSEQYF; CDR3nt: TGTGCCAGCAGCTTAGGTACAGGGTGGAGCGAGCAGTACTTC; abundance: -; d_gene: -; v_gene: TRBV7-2; j_gene: TRBJ2-7
CDR3aa: CASSLARVRLTDTQYF; CDR3nt: TGCGCCAGCAGCTTGGCCCGGGTCCGACTTACAGATACGCAGTATTTT; abundance: -; d_gene: -; v_gene: TRBV5-1; j_gene: TRBJ2-3
CDR3aa: CAWSVLPGSAYTF; CDR3nt: TGTGCCTGGAGTGTACTGCCAGGGTCTGCCTACACCTTC; abundance: -; d_gene: -; v_gene: TRBV30; j_gene: TRBJ1-2
CDR3aa: CASGDRVIEQYF; CDR3nt: TGTGCCAGCGGGGACAGGGTGATCGAGCAGTACTTC; abundance: -; d_gene: TRBD1; v_gene: TRBV12-3/TRBV12-4; j_gene: TRBJ2-7
CDR3aa: CASSLQTYSNTGELFF; CDR3nt: TGTGCCAGCAGCTTACAAACCTACTCGAACACCGGGGAGCTGTTTTTT; abundance: -; d_gene: -; v_gene: TRBV7-8; j_gene: TRBJ2-2
CDR3aa: CASSLGQTNEKLFF; CDR3nt: TGTGCCAGCAGCCTGGGACAGACTAATGAAAAACTGTTTTTT; abundance: -; d_gene: TRBD1; v_gene: TRBV9; j_gene: TRBJ1-4
CDR3aa: CASSSGMVTEAFF; CDR3nt: TGTGCCAGCAGTTCCGGTATGGTCACTGAAGCTTTCTTT; abundance: -; d_gene: -; v_gene: TRBV25-1; j_gene: TRBJ1-1
CDR3aa: CASSQNREKLFF; CDR3nt: TGTGCCAGCAGCCAGAACAGGGAAAAACTGTTTTTT; abundance: -; d_gene: -; v_gene: TRBV3-1/TRBV3-2; j_gene: TRBJ1-4
CDR3aa: CASSPGHALNYGYTF; CDR3nt: TGTGCCAGCAGCCCCGGACACGCACTTAACTATGGCTACACCTTC; abundance: once; d_gene: -; v_gene: TRBV11-2; j_gene: TRBJ1-2
CDR3aa: CASRASSNQPQHF; CDR3nt: TGTGCCAGCAGAGCCTCAAGCAATCAGCCCCAGCATTTT; abundance: -; d_gene: -; v_gene: TRBV18; j_gene: TRBJ1-5
CDR3aa: CASSIAGNSGETQYF; CDR3nt: TGTGCCAGTAGTATAGCGGGCAATTCGGGGGAGACCCAGTACTTC; abundance: -; d_gene: -; v_gene: TRBV19; j_gene: TRBJ2-5
CDR3aa: CASSRHGQGGTEAFF; CDR3nt: TGTGCCAGCAGTCGACACGGACAGGGGGGGACTGAAGCTTTCTTT; abundance: -; d_gene: TRBD1; v_gene: TRBV6-5; j_gene: TRBJ1-1